Listed here is a single TCR beta chain. Antigen: not known. This entry comes from a study of lymphopenia after photon versus proton radiotherapy. Study-level findings and limits: Relative stability marked proton patients; photon patients lost diversity and naive cells. A bigger post-nadir fall in TCR diversity correlated inversely with survival time in deceased patients.

Generated by immunoSEQ multiplex PCR, the TCRdb table keeps only in-frame clones and is missing some. The table includes 83,000 or so clones, around four fifths detected once. The TCR was taken from a man aged 55 to 70 with pancreatic cancer. Sequenced here: peripheral blood, sampled from a patient treated with proton-based radiotherapy.

This CDR3 reads CASSLNRVQPQHF. CDR3 bases: TGTGCCAGCAGTCTAAACAGGGTTCAGCCCCAGCATTTT. J is TRBJ1-5 and V is TRBV28, with D perhaps TRBD1 (6 bases). Between the trimmed V and J ends, which lost 5 bases and 6 bases, there was a span of 11 bases. The CDR3 extends over 13 amino acids. The germline CDR1 and CDR2 sequences are MDHEN and SYDVKM. Filled out from reference TRBV28 and TRBJ1-5, the complete variable domain reads DVKVTQSSRYLVKRTGEKVFLECVQDMDHENMFWYRQDPGLGLRLIYFSYDVKMKEKGDIPEGYSVSREKKERFSLILESASTNQTSMYLCASSLNRVQPQHFGDGTRLSIL.